Listed below are T cell receptor beta chains from one sample, sequenced in a study of radiation and T cells in renal cell carcinoma. This table comes from immunoSEQ multiplex PCR, and its TCRdb copy is limited to in-frame clones, with some not included. Of 130,000 or so clones listed, 83% are singletons. The starting material was blood, obtained from a patient whose treatment included radiotherapy and nephrectomy. The receptors here all came from a woman aged 50 to 65 with renal cell carcinoma. Both conserved end residues are part of each CDR3. D genes are given only for firm matches. Clone size is given for some rows only: seen once, a few or many times, or a class if the clone is expanded.

d_call,j_call,clone_size,v_call,cdr3_aa,cdr3_nt
-,TRBJ1-2,-,TRBV5-5,CASSSRGGADGYTF,TGTGCCAGCAGCTCCCGGGGGGGGGCGGATGGCTACACCTTC
TRBD1,TRBJ1-2,-,TRBV2,CASRGTGNYGYTF,TGTGCCAGCAGAGGGACAGGGAACTATGGCTACACCTTC
TRBD1,TRBJ1-1,-,TRBV19,CASSKGTDLNTEAFF,TGTGCCAGTTCAAAGGGGACAGATTTGAACACTGAAGCTTTCTTT
TRBD1,TRBJ2-7,-,TRBV5-1,CASSQDRGYEQYF,TGCGCCAGCAGCCAGGACAGGGGTTACGAGCAGTACTTC
-,TRBJ1-3,-,TRBV2,CASSKLGGSSGNTIYF,TGCGCCAGCAGTAAATTAGGGGGTTCCTCTGGAAACACCATATATTTT
-,TRBJ2-7,-,TRBV10-3,CAISEGYEQYF,TGTGCCATCAGTGAAGGGTACGAGCAGTACTTC
-,TRBJ1-4,few,TRBV4-3,CASSQGGRGLTNEKLFF,TGCGCCAGCAGCCAAGGGGGACGGGGACTAACTAATGAAAAACTGTTTTTT
-,TRBJ1-3,-,TRBV18,CASSPSGPGSGNTIYF,TGTGCCAGCTCACCCTCCGGCCCAGGCTCTGGAAACACCATATATTTT
TRBD1,TRBJ2-1,-,TRBV5-1,CASSAGTGGMSEQFF,TGCGCCAGCAGCGCCGGGACAGGGGGAATGAGTGAGCAGTTCTTC
TRBD2,TRBJ2-5,-,TRBV2,CASSESGTSGKKYF,TGTGCCAGCAGTGAGTCAGGGACTAGCGGGAAAAAGTACTTC
TRBD1,TRBJ2-1,once,TRBV5-1,CASSLRQGADGEQFF,TGCGCCAGCAGCTTGAGACAGGGGGCTGACGGTGAGCAGTTCTTC
-,TRBJ2-2,once,TRBV7-9,CASSPSITGELFF,TGTGCCAGCAGCCCATCTATCACCGGGGAGCTGTTTTTT
-,TRBJ1-2,once,TRBV7-2,CASSPSRDNYGYTF,TGTGCCAGCAGCCCATCCCGGGACAACTATGGCTACACCTTC
TRBD1,TRBJ1-2,-,TRBV5-6,CASSFPQGDGYTF,TGTGCCAGCAGCTTTCCCCAGGGGGACGGCTACACCTTC
-,TRBJ2-1,-,TRBV5-1,CASSLVGGPYNEQFF,TGCGCCAGCAGCTTGGTAGGGGGGCCCTACAATGAGCAGTTCTTC
TRBD2,TRBJ2-5,-,TRBV9,CASSVGHSGSEETQYF,TGTGCCAGCAGCGTAGGGCATAGCGGGAGTGAAGAGACCCAGTACTTC
-,TRBJ1-1,-,TRBV7-2,CASSLRGLNTEAFF,TGTGCCAGCAGCTTGAGGGGGTTGAACACTGAAGCTTTCTTT
TRBD1,TRBJ1-3,-,TRBV6-5,CASSSLNTGAGNTIYF,TGTGCCAGCAGTTCACTAAACACAGGGGCTGGAAACACCATATATTTT
TRBD1,TRBJ2-7,-,TRBV30,CACTQGARTYEQYF,TGTGCCTGCACGCAGGGGGCCCGTACCTACGAGCAGTACTTC
-,TRBJ1-5,-,TRBV7-2,CASSLYAEGTQHF,TGTGCCAGCAGCTTATACGCGGAGGGGACCCAGCATTTT
-,TRBJ2-7,-,TRBV28,CASRERRDSQSLFYEQYF,TGTGCCAGCAGGGAACGACGGGACTCCCAATCGTTGTTCTACGAGCAGTACTTC
TRBD1,TRBJ1-2,few,TRBV4-3,CASSQRLQGARGYTF,TGCGCCAGCAGCCAAAGACTGCAGGGGGCTCGGGGCTACACCTTC
TRBD2,TRBJ2-1,-,TRBV7-2,CASSLAGGDLYNEQFF,TGTGCCAGCAGCTTAGCCGGGGGGGACTTGTACAATGAGCAGTTCTTC
TRBD1,TRBJ2-3,-,TRBV5-4,CASSLWTGKGDTQYF,TGTGCCAGCAGCCTCTGGACAGGGAAAGGGGATACGCAGTATTTT
-,TRBJ2-2,-,TRBV25-1,CASSELTGTGELFF,TGTGCCAGCAGTGAATTAACGGGGACCGGGGAGCTGTTTTTT
TRBD1,TRBJ2-7,-,TRBV10-3,CAISEYPGQDFYEQYF,TGTGCCATCAGTGAGTACCCGGGACAGGACTTCTACGAGCAGTACTTC
TRBD1,TRBJ2-7,-,TRBV18,CASSGQGAREQYF,TGTGCCAGCTCAGGACAGGGGGCGCGGGAGCAGTACTTC
-,TRBJ1-5,-,TRBV7-8,CASSLGTQPQHF,TGTGCCAGCAGCTTAGGAACTCAGCCCCAGCATTTT
TRBD2,TRBJ2-7,-,TRBV7-2,CASSSTSGYEQYF,TGTGCCAGCAGCTCAACTAGCGGGTACGAGCAGTACTTC
-,TRBJ1-5,-,TRBV18,CASSDSFNQPQHF,TGTGCCAGCTCAGACTCGTTTAATCAGCCCCAGCATTTT
TRBD2,TRBJ2-1,-,TRBV7-2,CASSVSGEASYNEQFF,TGTGCCAGCAGCGTAAGCGGGGAGGCGTCCTACAATGAGCAGTTCTTC
-,TRBJ1-1,few,TRBV6-5,CASSYSPGDTEAFF,TGTGCCAGCAGTTACTCGCCGGGGGATACTGAAGCTTTCTTT
-,TRBJ1-1,few,TRBV7-9,CASSFDRAEAFF,TGTGCCAGCAGCTTCGACAGAGCTGAAGCTTTCTTT
-,TRBJ1-5,-,TRBV6-6,CASSPQRATEPQHF,TGTGCCAGCAGTCCTCAACGGGCCACGGAGCCCCAGCATTTT
-,TRBJ1-5,-,TRBV15,CATSRDHRVEPQHF,TGTGCCACCAGCAGAGATCACCGCGTAGAGCCCCAGCATTTT
TRBD1,TRBJ2-1,-,TRBV7-2,CASSTDRGNYNEQFF,TGTGCCAGCAGCACTGACAGGGGCAACTACAATGAGCAGTTCTTC
TRBD1,TRBJ2-5,-,TRBV9,CASSPWTGQETQYF,TGTGCCAGCAGCCCCTGGACAGGGCAAGAGACCCAGTACTTC
-,TRBJ2-5,-,TRBV5-1,CASSLQGPGETQYF,TGCGCCAGCAGCTTGCAGGGGCCGGGGGAGACCCAGTACTTC
-,TRBJ2-1,-,TRBV29-1,CSVGRLENEQFF,TGCAGCGTTGGTCGGTTGGAGAATGAGCAGTTCTTC
-,TRBJ1-5,few,TRBV19,CASSIAWDQPQHF,TGTGCCAGTAGTATTGCATGGGATCAGCCCCAGCATTTT
-,TRBJ1-1,-,TRBV30,CAWSVHGAGMATEAFF,TGTGCCTGGAGTGTACACGGGGCAGGGATGGCCACTGAAGCTTTCTTT
TRBD1,TRBJ2-5,-,TRBV10-3,CAISDLTRQGIMKTQYF,TGTGCCATCAGTGATCTGACCCGACAGGGGATTATGAAGACCCAGTACTTC
TRBD1,TRBJ2-3,-,TRBV30,CAWSPSGGARDTDTQYF,TGTGCCTGGAGTCCTTCAGGGGGCGCGCGTGACACAGATACGCAGTATTTT
TRBD1,TRBJ1-5,-,TRBV5-6,CASSWYGQGDQPQHF,TGTGCCAGCAGCTGGTACGGACAGGGGGACCAGCCCCAGCATTTT
-,TRBJ1-3,once,TRBV5-6,CASSLAGADTIYF,TGTGCCAGCAGCTTGGCAGGGGCGGACACCATATATTTT
-,TRBJ2-1,-,TRBV7-8,CASSLGVVGEQFF,TGTGCCAGCAGCTTAGGTGTGGTTGGTGAGCAGTTCTTC
-,TRBJ2-6,-,TRBV7-8,CASSLKGGDSGANVLTF,TGTGCCAGCAGCTTAAAAGGGGGGGACTCTGGGGCCAACGTCCTGACTTTC
-,TRBJ1-5,-,TRBV6-1,CASRTGFSNQPQHF,TGTGCCAGCAGGACAGGTTTTAGCAATCAGCCCCAGCATTTT
-,TRBJ2-7,few,TRBV7-9,CASSPSYEQYF,TGTGCCAGCAGCCCATCCTACGAGCAGTACTTC
-,TRBJ2-1,-,TRBV13,CASSLSVEHWIF,TGTGCCAGCAGCTTATCGGTAGAGCACTGGATCTTC
TRBD1,TRBJ2-7,-,TRBV5-1,CASSFGTGAHEQYF,TGCGCCAGCAGCTTCGGGACAGGAGCCCACGAGCAGTACTTC
-,TRBJ1-2,-,TRBV25-1,CASSECTATGYTF,TGTGCCAGCAGTGAATGTACAGCCACTGGCTACACCTTC
-,TRBJ1-1,-,TRBV10-3,CAIRREGGNTEAFF,TGTGCCATCAGAAGGGAAGGGGGGAACACTGAAGCTTTCTTT
-,TRBJ1-2,-,TRBV5-6,CASSLGWGSANYGYTF,TGTGCCAGCAGCTTGGGATGGGGCAGTGCTAACTATGGCTACACCTTC
-,TRBJ2-5,-,TRBV5-1,CASSPTGERGETQYF,TGCGCCAGCAGCCCAACCGGAGAGCGCGGGGAGACCCAGTACTTC
-,TRBJ2-3,-,TRBV7-8,CASSRGRTTDTQYF,TGTGCCAGCAGTCGGGGGCGAACCACAGATACGCAGTATTTT
-,TRBJ2-3,once,TRBV6-6,CASRSGGGGSDTQYF,TGTGCCAGCCGCTCAGGGGGGGGCGGATCGGATACGCAGTATTTT
-,TRBJ1-3,-,TRBV7-2,CASSPTTVSSGNTIYF,TGTGCCAGCAGCCCGACGACAGTATCCTCTGGAAACACCATATATTTT
-,TRBJ2-1,-,TRBV5-1,CASSLSTSSYNEQFF,TGCGCCAGCAGCCTTTCGACTAGCTCCTACAATGAGCAGTTCTTC
-,TRBJ2-1,once,TRBV10-3,CAISEQNGEQFF,TGTGCCATCAGTGAGCAGAACGGCGAGCAGTTCTTC